The entry that follows covers one T cell receptor beta chain sequence. The antigen remains undetermined. This specimen belongs to a study of T cell responses to AZD1222 COVID-19 vaccine. Clones were sequenced by immunoSEQ multiplex PCR, and TCRdb holds only the in-frame ones, with some missing. The sample has about 120,000 clones; 90% are singletons. General study results and limits: It should be noted that donors were predominantly white British and more often female, and clonal diversity was possibly underestimated. Epitopes outside B.1.351 and B.1.1.7 mutated regions reportedly drew nearly half of spike TCRs. All repertoire sampling was performed exclusively after the peak T cell response. Spike-specific TCR breadth and depth both grew after two AZD1222 doses.

Germline V gene sequence: CDR1 LNHDA, CDR2 SQIVND (reference sequence). CDR3 length: 15 amino acids. Trimming took 9 bases from V and 0 from J, leaving 15 bases between them. The sample here was peripheral blood, taken on day 0 of MenACWY control vaccination. The clonotype originates from an adult in good health. The chain carries TRBV19 and TRBJ2-1; perhaps TRBD1 as D (6 bases). For the CDR3, the DNA is TGTGCCAGCCGGGACACCGCGAGCTCCTACAATGAGCAGTTCTTC. This gives the protein CASRDTASSYNEQFF.